Listed below are T cell receptor beta chains from one sample, sequenced in a study of blood T cells in healthy people across ages. Each CDR3 protein gets one entry after TCRdb re-called the 5' RACE reads with MiXCR. Of about 1.5 million distinct CDR3 sequences in the sample, roughly 40% were seen once. The sample was blood. The receptors stem from a woman aged 18-29 years in good health. The CDR3 runs from the conserved cysteine through the conserved F or W. D genes are given only for firm matches. The size of a clone is reported for some rows only, either as once, few or many, or as a class for expanded clones.

j_gene	abundance	d_gene	v_gene	CDR3aa	CDR3nt
TRBJ2-3	many	TRBD2	TRBV6-5	CASSRLLAGGGDTQYF	TGTGCCAGCAGCCGTCTCCTAGCGGGAGGGGGGGATACGCAGTATTTT
TRBJ2-3	NA	NA	TRBV5-1	CASSLPPDGATDTQYF	TGCGCCAGCAGCCTCCCACCGGACGGAGCCACAGATACGCAGTATTTT
TRBJ2-7	NA	NA	TRBV7-2	CTSSLGAPGEFSYEQYF	TGTACCAGCAGCTTAGGGGCTCCGGGAGAGTTCTCCTACGAGCAGTACTTC
TRBJ2-1	many	TRBD1	TRBV5-1	CASSLARQGASYNEQFF	TGCGCCAGCAGCTTGGCCAGACAGGGGGCTTCCTACAATGAGCAGTTCTTC
TRBJ2-1	NA	NA	TRBV7-9	CASSSEVRSYNEQFF	TGTGCCAGCAGCTCGGAAGTACGCTCCTACAATGAGCAGTTCTTC
TRBJ1-1	NA	NA	TRBV6-5	CANSLGTEAFF	TGTGCCAACAGCTTGGGGACTGAAGCTTTCTTT
TRBJ2-5	NA	TRBD1	TRBV2	CASSDTGAQETQYF	TGTGCCAGCAGCGACACAGGGGCCCAAGAGACCCAGTACTTC
TRBJ1-2	NA	NA	TRBV6-5	CASSYGGGARGYTF	TGTGCCAGCAGTTACGGGGGGGGCGCAAGAGGCTACACCTTC
TRBJ1-1	few	TRBD1	TRBV10-3	CASEGQPNTEAFF	TGTGCCAGCGAGGGACAGCCGAACACTGAAGCTTTCTTT
TRBJ1-5	NA	NA	TRBV11-2	CASSSGVNQPQHF	TGTGCCAGCAGCTCAGGAGTAAATCAGCCCCAGCATTTT
TRBJ1-2	NA	NA	TRBV12-3/TRBV12-4	CASTKTGSFYGYTF	TGTGCCAGCACCAAGACAGGCTCCTTCTATGGCTACACCTTC
TRBJ2-7	few	TRBD1	TRBV29-1	CSVEQGAPSYEQYF	TGCAGCGTGGAGCAGGGGGCCCCCTCCTACGAGCAGTACTTC
TRBJ1-1	NA	NA	TRBV27	CASSLSGQRNTEAFF	TGTGCCAGCAGTTTATCGGGCCAGAGGAACACTGAAGCTTTCTTT
TRBJ2-3	NA	TRBD2	TRBV6-5	CAGSYMGGGTDTQYF	TGTGCCGGCAGTTACATGGGGGGGGGAACAGATACGCAGTATTTT
TRBJ2-7	few	NA	TRBV7-2	CASSLGSDSHYEQYF	TGTGCCAGCAGCTTAGGATCGGACAGTCACTACGAGCAGTACTTC
TRBJ1-6	few	NA	TRBV4-1	CASSHQGSPLHF	TGCGCCAGCAGCCACCAGGGCTCACCCCTCCACTTT
TRBJ2-7	NA	NA	TRBV6-1	CASLVKGEPQYF	TGTGCCAGCTTAGTGAAGGGAGAGCCCCAGTACTTC
TRBJ2-3	NA	TRBD2	TRBV6-5	CASSYAGLAGGLNTDTQYF	TGTGCCAGCAGTTACGCCGGACTAGCGGGGGGTCTTAACACAGATACGCAGTATTTT
TRBJ2-3	few	NA	TRBV20-1	CSAWLPDTQYF	TGCAGTGCTTGGCTCCCAGATACGCAGTATTTT
TRBJ2-3	NA	TRBD2	TRBV9	CASSVERGGRTDTQYF	TGTGCCAGCAGCGTAGAGCGGGGGGGCCGTACAGATACGCAGTATTTT
TRBJ2-7	few	NA	TRBV20-1	CSGTLYEQYF	TGCAGTGGGACCCTTTACGAGCAGTACTTC
TRBJ1-2	NA	NA	TRBV3-1	CASSQGPHYGYTF	TGTGCCAGCAGCCAAGGGCCGCACTATGGCTACACCTTC